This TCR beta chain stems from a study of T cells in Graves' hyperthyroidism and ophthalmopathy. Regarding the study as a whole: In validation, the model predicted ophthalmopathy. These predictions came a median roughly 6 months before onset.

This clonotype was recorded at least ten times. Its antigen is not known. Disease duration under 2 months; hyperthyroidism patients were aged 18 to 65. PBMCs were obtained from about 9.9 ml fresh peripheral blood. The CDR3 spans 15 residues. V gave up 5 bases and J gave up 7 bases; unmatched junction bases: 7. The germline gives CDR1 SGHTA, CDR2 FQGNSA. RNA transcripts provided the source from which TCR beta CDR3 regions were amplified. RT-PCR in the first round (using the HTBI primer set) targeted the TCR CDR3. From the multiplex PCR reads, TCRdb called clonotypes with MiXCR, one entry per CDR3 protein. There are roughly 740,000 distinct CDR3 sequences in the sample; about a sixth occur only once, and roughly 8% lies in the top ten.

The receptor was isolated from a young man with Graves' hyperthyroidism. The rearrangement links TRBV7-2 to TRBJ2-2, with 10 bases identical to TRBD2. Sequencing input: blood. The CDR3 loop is CASSHPGLAIGELFF. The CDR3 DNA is TGTGCCAGCAGCCACCCGGGACTAGCGATCGGGGAGCTGTTTTTT.